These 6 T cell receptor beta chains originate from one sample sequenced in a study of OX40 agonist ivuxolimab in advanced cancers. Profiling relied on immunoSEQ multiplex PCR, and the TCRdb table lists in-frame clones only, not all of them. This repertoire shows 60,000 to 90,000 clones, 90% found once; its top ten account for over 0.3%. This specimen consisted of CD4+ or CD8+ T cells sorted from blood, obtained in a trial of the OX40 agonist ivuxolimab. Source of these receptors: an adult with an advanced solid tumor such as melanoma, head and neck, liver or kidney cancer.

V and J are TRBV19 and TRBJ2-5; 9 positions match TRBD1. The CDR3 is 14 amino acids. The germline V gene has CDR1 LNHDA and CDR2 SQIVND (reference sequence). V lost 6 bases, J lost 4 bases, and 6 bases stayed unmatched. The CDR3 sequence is CASSSTGGRETQYF. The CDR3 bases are TGTGCCAGTAGCTCTACAGGGGGCCGAGAGACCCAGTACTTC.

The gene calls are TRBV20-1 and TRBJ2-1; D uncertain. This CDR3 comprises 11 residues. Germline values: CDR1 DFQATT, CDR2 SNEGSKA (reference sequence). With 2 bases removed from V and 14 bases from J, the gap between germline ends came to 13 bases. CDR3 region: CSARQAIEEFF. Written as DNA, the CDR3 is TGCAGTGCTAGACAAGCCATAGAGGAGTTCTTC.

The CDR3 DNA follows: TGTGCCAGCAGCGGGTTAAGGGACTCCTACCCCGGGGAGCTGTTTTTT. Amino acids: CASSGLRDSYPGELFF. The V call is TRBV9, the J call TRBJ2-2, with D possibly being TRBD2 (6 bases). Germline lookup yields CDR1 SGDLS and CDR2 YYNGEE. The V and J ends lost 3 bases and 6 bases respectively, with 18 bases between them. The CDR3 runs 16 residues.

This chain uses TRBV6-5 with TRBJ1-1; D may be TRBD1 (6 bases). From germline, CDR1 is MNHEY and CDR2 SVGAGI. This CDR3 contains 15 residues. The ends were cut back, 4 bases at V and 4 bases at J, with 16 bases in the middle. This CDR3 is CASSWAGERGTEAFF. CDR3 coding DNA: TGTGCCAGCAGTTGGGCAGGGGAACGGGGCACTGAAGCTTTCTTT.

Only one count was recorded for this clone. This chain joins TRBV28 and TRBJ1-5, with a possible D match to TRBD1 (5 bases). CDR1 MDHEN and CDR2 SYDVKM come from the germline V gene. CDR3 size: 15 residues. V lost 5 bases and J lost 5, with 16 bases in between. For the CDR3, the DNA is TGTGCCAGCAGTATCGGGACCGCGCGGGATCAGCCCCAGCATTTT. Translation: CASSIGTARDQPQHF.

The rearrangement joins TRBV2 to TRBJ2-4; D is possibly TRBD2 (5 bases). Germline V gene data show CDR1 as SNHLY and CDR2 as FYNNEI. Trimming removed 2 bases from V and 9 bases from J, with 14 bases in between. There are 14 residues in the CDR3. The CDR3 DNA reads TGTGCCAGCAGTGAATCCAGCGTCGAGGGCATTCAGTACTTC. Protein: CASSESSVEGIQYF.